These T cell receptor beta chains were read from a single sample in a study of T cell responses to AZD1222 COVID-19 vaccine. Profiling relied on immunoSEQ multiplex PCR, and the TCRdb table lists in-frame clones only, not all of them. The data show 90,000 to 130,000 clones, about nine tenths seen once. Here the sequenced sample was peripheral blood, taken 28 days after the second AZD1222 dose. Every receptor here comes from an adult who received the AZD1222 COVID-19 vaccine. Each CDR3 is given with its conserved first and last residue. A D gene is named only where the DNA matches it firmly. Rows give clone size only sometimes, using once, few, many, or a class for an expanded clone.

abundance: NA; d_gene: NA; j_gene: TRBJ2-3; v_gene: TRBV19; CDR3nt: TGTGCCAGTAGTATCGACAGTAGTTTCACAGATACGCAGTATTTT; CDR3aa: CASSIDSSFTDTQYF
abundance: NA; d_gene: TRBD1; j_gene: TRBJ1-3; v_gene: TRBV6-5; CDR3nt: TGTGCCAGCAGTTACTCCACAGGGGGTGGAAACACCATATATTTT; CDR3aa: CASSYSTGGGNTIYF
abundance: NA; d_gene: NA; j_gene: TRBJ1-4; v_gene: TRBV5-4; CDR3nt: TGTGCCAGCAGCTTGCAGGGGTTTGGTGAAAAACTGTTTTTT; CDR3aa: CASSLQGFGEKLFF
abundance: few; d_gene: NA; j_gene: TRBJ1-6; v_gene: TRBV5-6; CDR3nt: TGTGCCAGCAGCTTGGAACAGGGAAATTCACCCCTCCACTTT; CDR3aa: CASSLEQGNSPLHF
abundance: NA; d_gene: NA; j_gene: TRBJ2-7; v_gene: TRBV2; CDR3nt: TGTGCCAGCAGTGATGGGTATACCTACGAGCAGTACTTC; CDR3aa: CASSDGYTYEQYF
abundance: NA; d_gene: NA; j_gene: TRBJ1-5; v_gene: TRBV5-6; CDR3nt: TGTGCCAGCAGCGTCTACAATCAGCCCCAGCATTTT; CDR3aa: CASSVYNQPQHF
abundance: NA; d_gene: TRBD2; j_gene: TRBJ2-1; v_gene: TRBV11-1; CDR3nt: TGTGCCAGCAGCTATACTAGCGGGGCCTACAATGAGCAGTTCTTC; CDR3aa: CASSYTSGAYNEQFF
abundance: NA; d_gene: NA; j_gene: TRBJ1-1; v_gene: TRBV19; CDR3nt: TGTGCCAGTAGTATAAACACTGAAGCTTTCTTT; CDR3aa: CASSINTEAFF
abundance: NA; d_gene: TRBD1; j_gene: TRBJ1-1; v_gene: TRBV18; CDR3nt: TGTGCCAGCTCACCACAAGAGGGACAGGGCCAAGCTTTCTTT; CDR3aa: CASSPQEGQGQAFF
abundance: NA; d_gene: NA; j_gene: TRBJ2-7; v_gene: TRBV10-3; CDR3nt: TGTGCCATCAGTGACAGGGTGAGGCTTTACGAGCAGTACTTC; CDR3aa: CAISDRVRLYEQYF
abundance: NA; d_gene: NA; j_gene: TRBJ2-1; v_gene: TRBV7-9; CDR3nt: TGTGCCAGCAGCTTGCCGTACTACAATGAGCAGTTCTTC; CDR3aa: CASSLPYYNEQFF
abundance: once; d_gene: TRBD2; j_gene: TRBJ2-5; v_gene: TRBV19; CDR3nt: TGTGCCAGTAGTACCCGACTAGCGGGGAAACAAGAGACCCAGTACTTC; CDR3aa: CASSTRLAGKQETQYF
abundance: NA; d_gene: NA; j_gene: TRBJ1-6; v_gene: TRBV5-1; CDR3nt: TGCGCCAGCAGCTTAATCCCTCTCCCGGGAAATTCACCCCTCCACTTT; CDR3aa: CASSLIPLPGNSPLHF
abundance: NA; d_gene: NA; j_gene: TRBJ1-2; v_gene: TRBV3-1/TRBV3-2; CDR3nt: TGTGCCAGCAGCCAAGAAGGGTTTCGTGGCTACACCTTC; CDR3aa: CASSQEGFRGYTF
abundance: NA; d_gene: NA; j_gene: TRBJ2-3; v_gene: TRBV6-2/TRBV6-3; CDR3nt: TGTGCCAGCAGTTACCCCTCCCAGTTTTCGGAGTCAATCACAGATACGCAGTATTTT; CDR3aa: CASSYPSQFSESITDTQYF
abundance: NA; d_gene: NA; j_gene: TRBJ2-5; v_gene: TRBV4-3; CDR3nt: TGCGCCAGCAGCCGGGCAGGGGTGGGGGACCAAGAGACCCAGTACTTC; CDR3aa: CASSRAGVGDQETQYF
abundance: once; d_gene: NA; j_gene: TRBJ2-2; v_gene: TRBV5-1; CDR3nt: TGCGCCAGCAGCTTGGGACTAGCGAACACCGGGGAGCTGTTTTTT; CDR3aa: CASSLGLANTGELFF
abundance: NA; d_gene: NA; j_gene: TRBJ2-1; v_gene: TRBV11-1; CDR3nt: TGTGCCAGCAGCCCAAACATCCTTGAGCAGTTCTTC; CDR3aa: CASSPNILEQFF
abundance: NA; d_gene: NA; j_gene: TRBJ1-1; v_gene: TRBV3-1/TRBV3-2; CDR3nt: TGTGCCAGCAGCCAAGATTGGAGTGGGTCGGGAGCTTTCTTT; CDR3aa: CASSQDWSGSGAFF
abundance: NA; d_gene: NA; j_gene: TRBJ2-2; v_gene: TRBV20-1; CDR3nt: TGCAGTGCCAGTCGGGGTTTCGGCGGGGAGCTGTTTTTT; CDR3aa: CSASRGFGGELFF
abundance: NA; d_gene: NA; j_gene: TRBJ2-2; v_gene: TRBV9; CDR3nt: TGTGCCAGCAGCCCCGGAGCTAACACCGGGGAGCTGTTTTTT; CDR3aa: CASSPGANTGELFF
abundance: NA; d_gene: TRBD2; j_gene: TRBJ2-3; v_gene: TRBV7-9; CDR3nt: TGTGCCAGCAGCTTGGAGACTAGCGGGGCCGCTGGGGATACGCAGTATTTT; CDR3aa: CASSLETSGAAGDTQYF
abundance: NA; d_gene: NA; j_gene: TRBJ2-5; v_gene: TRBV3-1/TRBV3-2; CDR3nt: TGTGCCAGCAGCCAAGAGGGTAAGACCCAGTACTTC; CDR3aa: CASSQEGKTQYF
abundance: NA; d_gene: NA; j_gene: TRBJ1-4; v_gene: TRBV14; CDR3nt: TGTGCCAGCAGCTTAGCGGGGAAACTGTTTTTT; CDR3aa: CASSLAGKLFF
abundance: once; d_gene: NA; j_gene: TRBJ2-1; v_gene: TRBV7-2; CDR3nt: TGTGCCAGCAGCTCCGACTCCGCCTACAATGAGCAGTTCTTC; CDR3aa: CASSSDSAYNEQFF
abundance: NA; d_gene: TRBD1; j_gene: TRBJ2-2; v_gene: TRBV24-1; CDR3nt: TGTGCCACCAGTGACCCAAACCGACAGGGGTCGGGGGAGCTGTTTTTT; CDR3aa: CATSDPNRQGSGELFF
abundance: NA; d_gene: NA; j_gene: TRBJ1-2; v_gene: TRBV2; CDR3nt: TGTGCCAGCAGTGAAGTGAGGTCGATACATGGCTACACCTTC; CDR3aa: CASSEVRSIHGYTF
abundance: NA; d_gene: TRBD2; j_gene: TRBJ2-1; v_gene: TRBV9; CDR3nt: TGTGCCAGCAGCGACTCAGCGGGGGAGACAATGTGGGGGCAGTTCTTC; CDR3aa: CASSDSAGETMWGQFF
abundance: NA; d_gene: TRBD1; j_gene: TRBJ1-2; v_gene: TRBV7-3; CDR3nt: TGTGCCAGCAGCTTGGGCCCAGACAGGGAGGACTACACCTTC; CDR3aa: CASSLGPDREDYTF
abundance: NA; d_gene: TRBD2; j_gene: TRBJ2-5; v_gene: TRBV5-4; CDR3nt: TGTGCCAGCACCCAAAGGCGGGGGGGCCAGGAGACCCAGTACTTC; CDR3aa: CASTQRRGGQETQYF
abundance: NA; d_gene: NA; j_gene: TRBJ1-3; v_gene: TRBV7-2; CDR3nt: TGTGCCAGCAGCTTATCGGTGGGGCTCGCAAACACCATATATTTT; CDR3aa: CASSLSVGLANTIYF
abundance: NA; d_gene: NA; j_gene: TRBJ2-3; v_gene: TRBV5-1; CDR3nt: TGCGCCAGCAGCTTCCTCGGGGGGCTCACAGATACGCAGTATTTT; CDR3aa: CASSFLGGLTDTQYF
abundance: NA; d_gene: TRBD1; j_gene: TRBJ1-3; v_gene: TRBV6-5; CDR3nt: TGTGCCAGCAGTTCGACAGGGATCGGGCACACCATATATTTT; CDR3aa: CASSSTGIGHTIYF
abundance: NA; d_gene: NA; j_gene: TRBJ2-7; v_gene: TRBV4-1; CDR3nt: TGCGCCAGCAGCCAGGTAAATAGCGACCACGAGCAGTACTTC; CDR3aa: CASSQVNSDHEQYF
abundance: few; d_gene: NA; j_gene: TRBJ2-7; v_gene: TRBV5-1; CDR3nt: TGCGCCAGCAGCTTGGAAGGGGCGTCCGACGAGCAGTACTTC; CDR3aa: CASSLEGASDEQYF
abundance: few; d_gene: NA; j_gene: TRBJ1-6; v_gene: TRBV6-6; CDR3nt: TGTGCCAGCACCTTCTTGTCGGGTAATTCACCCCTCCACTTT; CDR3aa: CASTFLSGNSPLHF
abundance: NA; d_gene: NA; j_gene: TRBJ2-3; v_gene: TRBV24-1; CDR3nt: TGTGCCACCAGTGATTCTGGAGGGGGCACAGATACGCAGTATTTT; CDR3aa: CATSDSGGGTDTQYF
abundance: NA; d_gene: NA; j_gene: TRBJ1-1; v_gene: TRBV6-6; CDR3nt: TGTGCCAGCAGTTACTCCCCGGGAATGGGGAACACTGAAGCTTTCTTT; CDR3aa: CASSYSPGMGNTEAFF
abundance: NA; d_gene: TRBD1; j_gene: TRBJ1-6; v_gene: TRBV5-6; CDR3nt: TGTGCCAGCAGCTTGCCTGACGACAGGGGCCGACATAAAGTCCACTTT; CDR3aa: CASSLPDDRGRHKVHF
abundance: NA; d_gene: NA; j_gene: TRBJ1-1; v_gene: TRBV10-3; CDR3nt: TGTGCCATCAGTGATAACACAGAGAACACTGAAGCTTTCTTT; CDR3aa: CAISDNTENTEAFF
abundance: NA; d_gene: TRBD1; j_gene: TRBJ2-3; v_gene: TRBV10-3; CDR3nt: TGTGCCATCAGTGATCAGGGACAGCTCGCGGATACGCAGTATTTT; CDR3aa: CAISDQGQLADTQYF
abundance: NA; d_gene: NA; j_gene: TRBJ2-7; v_gene: TRBV19; CDR3nt: TGTGCCAGTAGTACGAACTACGAGCAGTACTTC; CDR3aa: CASSTNYEQYF
abundance: once; d_gene: TRBD1; j_gene: TRBJ1-1; v_gene: TRBV13; CDR3nt: TGTGCCAGCAGCTCAGGGGGCAAGGGCACTGAAGCTTTCTTT; CDR3aa: CASSSGGKGTEAFF
abundance: NA; d_gene: NA; j_gene: TRBJ1-5; v_gene: TRBV9; CDR3nt: TGTGCCAGCAGCGTAGGCACAGTGTCAAATCAGCCCCAGCATTTT; CDR3aa: CASSVGTVSNQPQHF
abundance: once; d_gene: TRBD2; j_gene: TRBJ2-3; v_gene: TRBV11-3; CDR3nt: TGTGCCAGCAGCTCGGGACTAGCGGGGGAAAGCACAGATACGCAGTATTTT; CDR3aa: CASSSGLAGESTDTQYF
abundance: NA; d_gene: NA; j_gene: TRBJ2-1; v_gene: TRBV6-5; CDR3nt: TGTGCCAGCAGATCCTACGACAATGAGCAGTTCTTC; CDR3aa: CASRSYDNEQFF
abundance: NA; d_gene: NA; j_gene: TRBJ1-1; v_gene: TRBV12-3/TRBV12-4; CDR3nt: TGTGCCAGCAGTTCCCACAGTGGTTCTGAAGCTTTCTTT; CDR3aa: CASSSHSGSEAFF
abundance: NA; d_gene: TRBD1; j_gene: TRBJ2-7; v_gene: TRBV18; CDR3nt: TGTGCCAGCTCTCCGGGACAGGTGGAGGGGGAGCAGTACTTC; CDR3aa: CASSPGQVEGEQYF
abundance: NA; d_gene: NA; j_gene: TRBJ1-2; v_gene: TRBV3-1/TRBV3-2; CDR3nt: TGTGCCAGCAGCCAAGAGGCGGTACATTACACCTTC; CDR3aa: CASSQEAVHYTF
abundance: NA; d_gene: NA; j_gene: TRBJ2-2; v_gene: TRBV7-9; CDR3nt: TGTGCCAGCAGTCCCAATACAGGGGGGGAGCTGTTTTTT; CDR3aa: CASSPNTGGELFF
abundance: NA; d_gene: TRBD1; j_gene: TRBJ2-5; v_gene: TRBV9; CDR3nt: TGTGCCAGCAGTATTTGGACAGGGGCGGAGGAGACCCAGTACTTC; CDR3aa: CASSIWTGAEETQYF
abundance: NA; d_gene: NA; j_gene: TRBJ2-1; v_gene: TRBV5-4; CDR3nt: TGTGCCAGCAGCAGGAAGGGAACGTACAATGAGCAGTTCTTC; CDR3aa: CASSRKGTYNEQFF
abundance: once; d_gene: NA; j_gene: TRBJ2-3; v_gene: TRBV7-2; CDR3nt: TGTGCCAGCAGCTTAGTAGGTGTGCTGGATACGCAGTATTTT; CDR3aa: CASSLVGVLDTQYF